The table lists the clone carrying this TCR beta chain with many counts. The antigen remains unidentified. Looked up from germline, CDR1 is DFQATT and CDR2 is SNEGSKA (reference sequence). This CDR3 comprises 14 residues. V was pared by 2 bases and J by 0 bases, with 8 bases between. The data were taken from a study of identical twins. Study outcomes and limitations: Twins' excess sharing was less marked for out-of-frame beta sequences.

Template switching (which added a universal primer site) was used, and cDNA carried unique molecular identifiers. Each CDR3 protein gets one entry after TCRdb re-called the 5' RACE reads with MiXCR. The profile shows about 690,000 distinct CDR3 sequences, 5.5% to 7.5% of them singletons. The sequence derives from a man between 18 and 29 years old in good health. This chain connects TRBV20-1 to TRBJ2-1; D call uncertain. Material for sequencing was naive T cells sorted from blood. The CDR3 protein is CSARMRSSYNEQFF. The CDR3 DNA reads TGCAGTGCTAGAATGCGGAGCTCCTACAATGAGCAGTTCTTC.